The clone carrying this T cell receptor beta chain has just a few counts. Attached unique molecular identifiers marked individual cDNA molecules. TCRdb fed the 5' RACE reads into MiXCR, producing one record per CDR3 protein. The sample has 100,000 to 130,000 distinct CDR3 sequences; around 10% are singletons. This entry belongs to a study of early T cells in non-severe SARS-CoV-2 infection. At the level of the study: The input, bulk RNA from unsorted whole blood, was sequenced, and chains were unpaired.

The TCR originated in an adult who was a healthcare worker with PCR-confirmed SARS-CoV-2 infection or an uninfected control (not recorded which). The material sequenced was whole blood.

This chain's CDR3 is CASTPGGASKNEQFF. In DNA form, the CDR3 reads TGTGCCAGCACCCCCGGGGGGGCTAGCAAAAATGAGCAGTTCTTC. V usage is TRBV6-5 and J usage is TRBJ2-1; 8 nucleotides line up with TRBD2. Trimming cost V 7 bases and J 7 bases; bases outside gene matches: 12. The V gene's germline CDR1 is MNHEY and CDR2 SVGAGI. The CDR3 consists of 15 residues.